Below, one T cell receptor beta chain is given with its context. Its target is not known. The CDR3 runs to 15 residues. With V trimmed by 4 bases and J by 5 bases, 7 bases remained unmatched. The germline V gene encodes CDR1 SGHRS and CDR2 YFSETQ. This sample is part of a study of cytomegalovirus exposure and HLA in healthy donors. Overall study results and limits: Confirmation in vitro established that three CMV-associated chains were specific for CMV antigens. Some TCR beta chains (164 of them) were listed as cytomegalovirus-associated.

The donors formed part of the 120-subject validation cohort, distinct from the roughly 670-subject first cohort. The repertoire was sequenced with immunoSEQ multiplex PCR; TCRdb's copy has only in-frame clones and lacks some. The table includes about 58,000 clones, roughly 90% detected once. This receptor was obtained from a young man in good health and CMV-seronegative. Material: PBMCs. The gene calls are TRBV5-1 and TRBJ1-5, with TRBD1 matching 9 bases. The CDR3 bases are TGCGCCAGCAGCCCAGGGACAGGGATCGATCAGCCCCAGCATTTT. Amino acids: CASSPGTGIDQPQHF. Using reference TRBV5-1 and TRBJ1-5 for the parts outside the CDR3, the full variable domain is KAGVTQTPRYLIKTRGQQVTLSCSPISGHRSVSWYQQTPGQGLQFLFEYFSETQRNKGNFPGRFSGRQFSNSRSEMNVSTLELGDSALYLCASSPGTGIDQPQHFGDGTRLSIL.